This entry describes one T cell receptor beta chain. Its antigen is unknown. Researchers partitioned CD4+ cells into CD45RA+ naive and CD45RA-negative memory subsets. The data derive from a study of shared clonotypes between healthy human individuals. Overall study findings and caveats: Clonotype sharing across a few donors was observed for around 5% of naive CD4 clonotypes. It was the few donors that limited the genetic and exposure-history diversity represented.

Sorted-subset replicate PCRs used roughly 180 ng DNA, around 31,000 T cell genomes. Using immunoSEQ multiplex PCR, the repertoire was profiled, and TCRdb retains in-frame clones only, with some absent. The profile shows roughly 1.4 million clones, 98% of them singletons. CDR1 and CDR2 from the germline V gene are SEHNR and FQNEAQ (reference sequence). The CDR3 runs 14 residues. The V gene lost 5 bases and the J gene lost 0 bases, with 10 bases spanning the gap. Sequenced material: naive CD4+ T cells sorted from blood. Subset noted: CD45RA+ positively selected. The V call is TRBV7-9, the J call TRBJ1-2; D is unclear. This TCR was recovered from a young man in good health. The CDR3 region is CASSVGRPNYGYTF. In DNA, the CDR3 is TGTGCCAGCAGCGTCGGACGGCCTAACTATGGCTACACCTTC.